Detailed here is one TCR beta chain. Its antigen remains unidentified. The sample belongs to a study of Ad26.COV2.S vaccination and SARS-CoV-2 variants. On the study more broadly: Donor was one of the participants in the Ad26.COV2.S arm of the COV1001 trial. Intramuscular Ad26.COV2.S at 5x10^10 or 1x10^11 viral particles. Study results and limitations: Compared with placebo recipients, vaccine recipients had higher spike-specific TCR breadth. Substantial breadth in spike-specific CD8+ and CD4+ T cell responses was reportedly seen after vaccination.

Here immunoSEQ multiplex PCR was the method, and the copy in TCRdb shows in-frame clones only, minus some. The sample has roughly 350,000 clones, 65% to 90% seen once. Noted treatment: about 20 received Ad26.COV2.S at low or high dose, single or two shots; several received placebo; per-sample allocation not given. Material that was analyzed had been drawn on day 63 after the first vaccine or placebo injection. Germline CDR1 reads SGHTA; CDR2 reads FQGTGA. This CDR3 is built from 14 residues. Unmatched junction bases numbered 5, after V lost 2 bases and J lost 5 bases. This receptor was obtained from a person aged 18-60 years who received the Ad26.COV2.S COVID-19 vaccine or a placebo. The source was peripheral blood, collected in a trial of Ad26.COV2.S vaccine versus placebo. The gene calls are TRBV7-3 and TRBJ2-7, with 8 nucleotides matching TRBD2. The DNA of the CDR3 is TGTGCCAGCAGCTTAGGGAGCGGGAGCCACGAGCAGTACTTC. Its protein product is CASSLGSGSHEQYF.